The sequence of this T cell receptor (beta chain) was determined in a study of T-cell reconstitution after alpha-beta-depleted transplantation in children. Unique molecular identifiers were incorporated during preparation of the TCRbeta library. TCRdb recomputed calls from the PCR reads with MiXCR, one row per CDR3 protein. This sample carries about 250,000 distinct CDR3 sequences, about 24% of them seen once, and the ten largest clones take about 5%. This clonotype was picked up many times. Germline V gene sequence: CDR1 SQVTM, CDR2 ANQGSEA. V was pared by 6 bases and J by 0 bases, with 5 bases between. This CDR3 contains 11 residues.

This chain uses TRBV29-1 with TRBJ2-5, with D unresolved. This clonotype was obtained from a female patient aged 2-9 years who had a stem cell transplant for congenital amegakaryocytic thrombocytopenia, so the T cells may come from the graft donor. The source was PBMCs, mostly from graft donor cells, collected 360 days after TCRalphabeta/CD19-depleted stem cell transplant. This chain's CDR3 is CSVRDQETQYF. In nucleotides, the CDR3 is TGCAGCGTGAGAGACCAAGAGACCCAGTACTTC.